This TCR beta chain stems from a study of blood T cell repertoires in COVID-19. Per the germline V gene, CDR1 is SQVTM and CDR2 is ANQGSEA. V was cut by 5 bases and J by 0 bases, with 8 bases left in between. CDR3 length: 13 amino acids. Method: immunoSEQ multiplex PCR; TCRdb's copy keeps in-frame clones and lacks some. The sample lists 85,000 to 100,000 clones; about 86% were seen once. Material: peripheral blood. The origin of this receptor is a man in his sixties with acute or convalescent COVID-19. The V and J genes are TRBV29-1 and TRBJ1-5; D is undetermined. The DNA for the CDR3 is TGCAGCGTTTGTACTTATAGCAATCAGCCCCAGCATTTT. Translating it yields CSVCTYSNQPQHF.